One T cell receptor beta chain is described in this entry. Its cognate antigen is unknown. This sample was taken from a study of shared clonotypes between healthy human individuals. Findings and limits, study-wide: The study sampled only blood, and tissue repertoires likely differ.

This CDR3 comprises 16 residues. CDR1 is SGHRS, CDR2 YFSETQ, per germline. V trimming: 4 bases; J trimming: 3 bases; junction bases outside the gene matches: 7. In the original processing: Because ImmunoSEQ provided only junction sequences with no quality scores, the filtering differed. Sequencing was performed with immunoSEQ multiplex PCR; in TCRdb, only in-frame clones are kept and a portion is missing. V and J calls and clone size are as listed in that table; D and trimming were resolved from the DNA. Seen here are approximately 1.5 million clones, 95% to 99% observed once, and the top ten hold 0.45%.

The sequenced sample was naive CD4+ T cells sorted from blood. Sample subset: CD45RA+ positively selected. The chain couples TRBV5-1 to TRBJ2-1, with 10 bases identical to TRBD2. This sequence originates from a man aged 30 to 39 in good health. The CDR3 DNA is TGCGCCAGCAGCCCGCTAGCGGGAGCGGTCTACAATGAGCAGTTCTTC. Protein sequence: CASSPLAGAVYNEQFF.